This T cell receptor beta chain was recovered during a study of T cells after yellow fever vaccination. Trimming removed 3 bases from V and 2 bases from J, with 14 bases in between. Germline V gene sequence: CDR1 SGDLS, CDR2 YYNGEE. There are 15 residues in the CDR3. General study points: Most primary-vaccination clones reappeared after the booster (about 97% CD4, roughly 90% CD8). Any FACS-sorted repertoire could hold abundant clonotypes that contaminate it from the bulk population.

Generation of TCR cDNA used 5'RACE template switching (which added a universal primer site and UMIs). TCRdb independently ran MiXCR on the 5' RACE reads; one entry per CDR3 protein. Of about 510,000 distinct CDR3 sequences listed, roughly 22% are singletons. On this clonotype: Its antigen is still unknown.

The chain combines TRBV9 with TRBJ1-2; no firm D call. The receptor comes from a man aged 18 to 30 who received the YFV17D yellow fever vaccine. The sequencing here drew on PBMCs, taken about 21 days after the first yellow fever vaccination. In DNA form, the CDR3 reads TGTGCCAGCAGCGCGAGCGGCCGGCTCAACTATGGCTACACCTTC. This sequence encodes CASSASGRLNYGYTF. The variable domain in full, with the rest retrieved from reference TRBV9 and TRBJ1-2, is DSGVTQTPKHLITATGQRVTLRCSPRSGDLSVYWYQQSLDQGLQFLIQYYNGEERAKGNILERFSAQQFPDLHSELNLSSLELGDSALYFCASSASGRLNYGYTFGSGTRLTVV.